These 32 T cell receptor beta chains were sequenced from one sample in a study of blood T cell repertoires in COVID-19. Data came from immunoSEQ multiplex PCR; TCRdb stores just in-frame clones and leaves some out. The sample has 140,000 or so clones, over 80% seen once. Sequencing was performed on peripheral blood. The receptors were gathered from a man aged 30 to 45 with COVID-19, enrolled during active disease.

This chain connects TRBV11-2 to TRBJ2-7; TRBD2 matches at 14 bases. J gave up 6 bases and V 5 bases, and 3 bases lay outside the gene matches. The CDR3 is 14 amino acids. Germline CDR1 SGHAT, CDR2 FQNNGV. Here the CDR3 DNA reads TGTGCCAGCAGCATAGGACTAGCGGGAGGCGAGCAGTACTTC. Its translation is CASSIGLAGGEQYF.

The CDR3 bases are TGTGCCAGCAGCTTGGGGCAGGGGGCGTCCGTACTGGAGACCCAGTACTTC. This sequence encodes CASSLGQGASVLETQYF. The chain has TRBV5-6 and TRBJ2-5, with 8 bases aligning to TRBD1. V was pared by 0 bases and J by 5 bases, with 12 bases of the junction left unmatched. Germline V lookup: CDR1 SGHDT, CDR2 YYEEEE. The CDR3 covers 17 residues.

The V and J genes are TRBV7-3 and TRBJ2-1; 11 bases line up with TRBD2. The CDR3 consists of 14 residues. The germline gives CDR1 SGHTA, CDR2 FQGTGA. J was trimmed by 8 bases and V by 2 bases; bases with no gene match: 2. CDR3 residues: CASSLFSGRDEQFF. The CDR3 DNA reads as TGTGCCAGCAGCTTATTTAGCGGGAGGGATGAGCAGTTCTTC.

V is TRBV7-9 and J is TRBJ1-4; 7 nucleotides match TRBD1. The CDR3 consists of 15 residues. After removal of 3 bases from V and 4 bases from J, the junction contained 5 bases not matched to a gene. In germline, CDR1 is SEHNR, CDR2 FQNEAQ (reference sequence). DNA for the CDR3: TGTGCCAGCAGCTTCCGACAGGGAATTAATGAAAAACTGTTTTTT. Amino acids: CASSFRQGINEKLFF.

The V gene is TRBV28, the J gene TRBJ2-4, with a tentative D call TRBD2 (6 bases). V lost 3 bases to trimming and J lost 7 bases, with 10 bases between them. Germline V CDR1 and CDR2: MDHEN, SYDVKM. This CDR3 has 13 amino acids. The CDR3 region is CASSLGGRNIQYF. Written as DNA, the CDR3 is TGTGCCAGCAGTTTGGGGGGACGCAACATTCAGTACTTC.

CDR3: CASRGQGAKNIQYF. The CDR3 DNA is TGCGCCAGCAGGGGACAGGGGGCCAAAAACATTCAGTACTTC. The chain combines TRBV10-2 with TRBJ2-4; TRBD1 matches at 10 bases. This CDR3 is 14 amino acids long. J lost 1 base, V lost 6 bases, and 0 bases had no gene match. Germline V gene data show CDR1 as WSHSY and CDR2 as SAAADI.

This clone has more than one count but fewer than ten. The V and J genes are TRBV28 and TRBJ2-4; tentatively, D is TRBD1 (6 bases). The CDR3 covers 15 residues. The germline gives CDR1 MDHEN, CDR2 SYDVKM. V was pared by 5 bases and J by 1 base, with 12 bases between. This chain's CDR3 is CASSTGFKAKNIQYF. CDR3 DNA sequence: TGTGCCAGCAGTACAGGGTTTAAGGCCAAAAACATTCAGTACTTC.

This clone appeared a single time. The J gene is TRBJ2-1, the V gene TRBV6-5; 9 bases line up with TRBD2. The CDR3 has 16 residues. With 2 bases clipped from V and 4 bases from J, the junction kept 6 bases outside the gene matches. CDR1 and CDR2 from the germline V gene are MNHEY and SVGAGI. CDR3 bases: TGTGCCAGCAGTTACCGCATTAGCGGGGGATACAATGAGCAGTTCTTC. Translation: CASSYRISGGYNEQFF.

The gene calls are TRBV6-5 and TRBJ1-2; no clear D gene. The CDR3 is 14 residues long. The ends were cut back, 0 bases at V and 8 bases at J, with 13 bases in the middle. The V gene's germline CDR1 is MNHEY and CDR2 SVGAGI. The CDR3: CASSYSNSAPGYTF. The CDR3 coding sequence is TGTGCCAGCAGTTACTCGAACAGTGCCCCCGGCTACACCTTC.

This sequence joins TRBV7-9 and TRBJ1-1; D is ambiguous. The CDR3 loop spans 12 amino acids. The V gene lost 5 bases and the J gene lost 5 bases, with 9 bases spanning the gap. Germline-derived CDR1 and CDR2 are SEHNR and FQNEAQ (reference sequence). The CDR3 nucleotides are TGTGCCAGCAGCCCCCTCCAGACTGAAGCTTTCTTT. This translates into CASSPLQTEAFF. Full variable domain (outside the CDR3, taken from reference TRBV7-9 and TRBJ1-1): DTGVSQNPRHKITKRGQNVTFRCDPISEHNRLYWYRQTLGQGPEFLTYFQNEAQLEKSRLLSDRFSAERPKGSFSTLEIQRTEQGDSAMYLCASSPLQTEAFFGQGTRLTVV.

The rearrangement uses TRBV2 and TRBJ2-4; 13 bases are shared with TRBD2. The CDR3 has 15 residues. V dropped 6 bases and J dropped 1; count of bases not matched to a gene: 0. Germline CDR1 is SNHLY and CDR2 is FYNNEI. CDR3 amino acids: CASRTSGGAKNIQYF. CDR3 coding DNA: TGTGCCAGCAGGACTAGCGGGGGGGCCAAAAACATTCAGTACTTC. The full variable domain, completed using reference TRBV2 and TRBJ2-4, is EPEVTQTPSHQVTQMGQEVILRCVPISNHLYFYWYRQILGQKVEFLVSFYNNEISEKSEIFDDQFSVERPDGSNFTLKIRSTKLEDSAMYFCASRTSGGAKNIQYFGAGTRLSVL.

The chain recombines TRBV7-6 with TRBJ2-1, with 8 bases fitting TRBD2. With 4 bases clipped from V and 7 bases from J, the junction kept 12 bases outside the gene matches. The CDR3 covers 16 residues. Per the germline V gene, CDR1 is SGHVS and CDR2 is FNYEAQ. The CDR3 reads CASSSKRESQLNEQFF. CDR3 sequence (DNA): TGTGCCAGCAGCTCCAAGCGGGAGAGTCAACTGAATGAGCAGTTCTTC.

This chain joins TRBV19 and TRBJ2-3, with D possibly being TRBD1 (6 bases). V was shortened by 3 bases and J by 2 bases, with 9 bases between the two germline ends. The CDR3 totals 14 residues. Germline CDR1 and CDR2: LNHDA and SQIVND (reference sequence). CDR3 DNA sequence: TGTGCCAGTAGTATCCGACAGGCCACAGATACGCAGTATTTT. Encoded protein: CASSIRQATDTQYF.

CDR3 sequence reads: CASSRAGSPPDTQYF. The CDR3 region has the DNA TGTGCCAGCAGTCGAGCGGGGTCCCCCCCAGATACGCAGTATTTT. The J gene is TRBJ2-3, the V gene TRBV28; 7 bases fit TRBD2. Unmatched junction bases numbered 9, after V lost 5 bases and J lost 4 bases. Germline CDR1 and CDR2: MDHEN and SYDVKM. CDR3 size: 15 residues.

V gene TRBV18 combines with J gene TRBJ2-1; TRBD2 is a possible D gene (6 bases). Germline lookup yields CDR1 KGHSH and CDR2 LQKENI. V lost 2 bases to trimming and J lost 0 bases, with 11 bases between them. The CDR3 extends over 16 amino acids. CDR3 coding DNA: TGTGCCAGCTCACCAGGGAGGCAGAACTCCTACAATGAGCAGTTCTTC. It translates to CASSPGRQNSYNEQFF.

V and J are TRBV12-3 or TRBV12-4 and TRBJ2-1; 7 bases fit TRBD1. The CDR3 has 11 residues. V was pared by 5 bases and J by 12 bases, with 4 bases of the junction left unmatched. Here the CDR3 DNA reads TGTGCCAGCAGTGACAGGGTCAGGCAGTTCTTC. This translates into CASSDRVRQFF.

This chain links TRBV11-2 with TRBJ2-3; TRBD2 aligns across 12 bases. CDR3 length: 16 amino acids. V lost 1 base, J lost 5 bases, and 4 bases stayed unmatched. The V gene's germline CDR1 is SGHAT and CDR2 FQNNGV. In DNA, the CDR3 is TGTGCCAGCAGCTTAGGGGCTAGCGGGAGGGGAGATACGCAGTATTTT. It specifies CASSLGASGRGDTQYF.

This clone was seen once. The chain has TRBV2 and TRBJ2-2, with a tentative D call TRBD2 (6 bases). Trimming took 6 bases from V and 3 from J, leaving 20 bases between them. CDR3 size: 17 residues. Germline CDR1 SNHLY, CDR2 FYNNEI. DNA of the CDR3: TGTGCCAGCAGGCGGACTTGGGACTTCTCCGACACCGGGGAGCTGTTTTTT. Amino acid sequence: CASRRTWDFSDTGELFF.

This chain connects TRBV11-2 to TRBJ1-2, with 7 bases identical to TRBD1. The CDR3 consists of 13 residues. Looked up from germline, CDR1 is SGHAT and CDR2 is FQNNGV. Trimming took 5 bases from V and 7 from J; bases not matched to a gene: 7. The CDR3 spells CASSRDSQFGYTF. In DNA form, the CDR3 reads TGTGCCAGCAGCCGGGACAGTCAGTTTGGCTACACCTTC.

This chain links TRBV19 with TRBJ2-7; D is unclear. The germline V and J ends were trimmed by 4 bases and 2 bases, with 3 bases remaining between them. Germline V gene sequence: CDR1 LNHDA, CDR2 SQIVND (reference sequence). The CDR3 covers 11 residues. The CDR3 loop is CASSTAYEQYF. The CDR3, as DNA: TGTGCCAGTAGTACAGCCTACGAGCAGTACTTC.

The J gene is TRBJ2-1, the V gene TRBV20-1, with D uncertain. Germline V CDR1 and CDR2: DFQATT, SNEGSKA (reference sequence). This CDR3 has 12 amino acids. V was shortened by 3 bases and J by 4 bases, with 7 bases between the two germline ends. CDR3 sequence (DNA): TGCAGTGCTAGTACAGATTACAATGAGCAGTTCTTC. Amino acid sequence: CSASTDYNEQFF.

The CDR3 nucleotides are TGTGCCAGCAGCCCCGGGACAGTCAATCAGCCCCAGCATTTT. It specifies CASSPGTVNQPQHF. This rearrangement joins TRBV9 to TRBJ1-5; 7 bases are shared with TRBD1. Trimming at V came to 4 bases and at J to 3 bases, leaving 4 bases not matched to a gene. Looked up from germline, CDR1 is SGDLS and CDR2 is YYNGEE. The CDR3 consists of 14 residues.

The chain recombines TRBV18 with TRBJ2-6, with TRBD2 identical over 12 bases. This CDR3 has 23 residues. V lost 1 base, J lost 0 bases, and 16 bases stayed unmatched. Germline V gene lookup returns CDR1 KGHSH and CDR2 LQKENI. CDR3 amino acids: CASSPRRLAGVDRLSSGANVLTF. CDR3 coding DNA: TGTGCCAGCTCACCACGGAGACTAGCGGGAGTTGATAGACTTAGCTCTGGGGCCAACGTCCTGACTTTC.

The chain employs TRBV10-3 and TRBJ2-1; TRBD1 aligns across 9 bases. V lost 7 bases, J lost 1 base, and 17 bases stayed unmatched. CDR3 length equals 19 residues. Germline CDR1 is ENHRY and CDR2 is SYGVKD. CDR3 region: CAITKWGPMGQGSYNEQFF. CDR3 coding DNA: TGTGCCATCACCAAATGGGGCCCTATGGGACAGGGTTCCTACAATGAGCAGTTCTTC.

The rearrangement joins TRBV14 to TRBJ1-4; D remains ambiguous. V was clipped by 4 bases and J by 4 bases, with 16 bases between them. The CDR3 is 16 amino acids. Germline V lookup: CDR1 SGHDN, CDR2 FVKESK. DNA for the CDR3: TGTGCCAGCAGCCCCCCCCGGAGCTCGGGTAATGAAAAACTGTTTTTT. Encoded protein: CASSPPRSSGNEKLFF.

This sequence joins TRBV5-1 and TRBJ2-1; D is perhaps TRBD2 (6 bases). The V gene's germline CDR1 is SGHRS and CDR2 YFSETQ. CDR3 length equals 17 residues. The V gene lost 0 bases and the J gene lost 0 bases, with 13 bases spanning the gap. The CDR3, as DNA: TGCGCCAGCAGCTTGGGGCTTAGCGGAAGCTCCTACAATGAGCAGTTCTTC. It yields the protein CASSLGLSGSSYNEQFF. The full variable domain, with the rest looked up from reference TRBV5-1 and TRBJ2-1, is KAGVTQTPRYLIKTRGQQVTLSCSPISGHRSVSWYQQTPGQGLQFLFEYFSETQRNKGNFPGRFSGRQFSNSRSEMNVSTLELGDSALYLCASSLGLSGSSYNEQFFGPGTRLTVL.

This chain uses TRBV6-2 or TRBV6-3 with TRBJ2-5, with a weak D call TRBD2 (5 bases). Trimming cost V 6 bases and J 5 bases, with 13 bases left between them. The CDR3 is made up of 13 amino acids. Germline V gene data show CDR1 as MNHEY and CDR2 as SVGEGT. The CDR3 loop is CASSPPGMETQYF. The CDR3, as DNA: TGTGCCAGCAGCCCGCCCGGGATGGAGACCCAGTACTTC.

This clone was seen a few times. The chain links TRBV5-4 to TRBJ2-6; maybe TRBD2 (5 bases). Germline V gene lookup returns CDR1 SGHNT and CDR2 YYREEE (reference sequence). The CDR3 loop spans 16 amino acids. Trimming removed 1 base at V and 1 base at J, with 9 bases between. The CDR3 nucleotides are TGTGCCAGCAGCTTGCCACGGACTTCTGGGGCCAACGTCCTGACTTTC. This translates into CASSLPRTSGANVLTF.

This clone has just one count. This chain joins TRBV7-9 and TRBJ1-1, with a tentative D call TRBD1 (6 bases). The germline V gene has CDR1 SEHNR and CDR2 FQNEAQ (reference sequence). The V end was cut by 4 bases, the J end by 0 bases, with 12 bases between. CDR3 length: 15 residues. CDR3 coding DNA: TGTGCCAGCAGCTCAAGGGACACGATGAACACTGAAGCTTTCTTT. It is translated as CASSSRDTMNTEAFF.

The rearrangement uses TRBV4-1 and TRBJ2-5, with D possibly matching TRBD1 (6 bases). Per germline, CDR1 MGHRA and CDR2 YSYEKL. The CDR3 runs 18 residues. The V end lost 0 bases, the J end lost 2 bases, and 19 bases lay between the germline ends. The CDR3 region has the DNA TGCGCCAGCAGCCAAGAGCTTGATTTTCAGGGGCTTCAAGAGACCCAGTACTTC. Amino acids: CASSQELDFQGLQETQYF.

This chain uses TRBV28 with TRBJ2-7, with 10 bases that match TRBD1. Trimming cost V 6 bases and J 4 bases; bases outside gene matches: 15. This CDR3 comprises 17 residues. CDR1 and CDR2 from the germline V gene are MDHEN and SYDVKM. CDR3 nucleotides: TGTGCCAGCAGGGCACCGGGTCGACAGGGGGCGAGGTACGAGCAGTACTTC. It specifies CASRAPGRQGARYEQYF.

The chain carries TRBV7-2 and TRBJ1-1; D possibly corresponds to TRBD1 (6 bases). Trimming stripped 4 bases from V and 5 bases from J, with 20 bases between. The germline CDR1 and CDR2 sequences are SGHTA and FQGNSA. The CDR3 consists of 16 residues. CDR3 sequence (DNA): TGTGCCAGCAGCTACCCCGCAAGGGGGACGGGAACTGAAGCTTTCTTT. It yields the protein CASSYPARGTGTEAFF.